The T cell receptor (beta chain) under discussion was sequenced for a study of blood T cell repertoires in COVID-19. Study-level information: Samples came from the United States, Italy and Spain, spanning acute and convalescent COVID-19. In each case, the material was cDNA or gDNA derived from T cells, B-cell-depleted T cells, or PBMCs.

Authors' data handling: Cell counts per sample came from amplifying reference gene primers. Assay used: immunoSEQ multiplex PCR; TCRdb lists only in-frame clones, some missing. D and trimming were read from the DNA, whereas the V and J calls and clone size are those reported in that table. The table has around 120,000 clones, approximately 87% seen once. Germline V CDR1 and CDR2: KGHDR, SFDVKD. Trimming removed 4 bases from V and 5 bases from J; junction bases left unmatched: 3. The CDR3 covers 15 residues. This TCR derives from a man aged 25-40 years with acute or convalescent COVID-19. This chain links TRBV24-1 with TRBJ2-5, with 13 bases identical to TRBD2. The sample taken for sequencing was peripheral blood. The CDR3 protein is CATSEGTSGDETQYF. DNA of the CDR3: TGTGCCACCAGTGAGGGGACTAGCGGGGATGAGACCCAGTACTTC.